This entry features one T cell receptor (beta chain) sequence. Per sample, extraction of total RNA gave at least 6 micrograms in every case. The data are from a study of blood T cells in healthy people across ages. With a J-beta primer mix and a sample-barcoded 5' primer, a second PCR ran about 7 to 12 cycles. TCRdb ran MiXCR on the 5' RACE reads and lists one entry per CDR3 protein. The sample lists about 1.1 million distinct CDR3 sequences; more than 30% were seen once. The material sequenced was blood. The clonotype originates from a man between 18 and 35 years old in good health.

The DNA of the CDR3 is TGTGCCAGCAGCCCAAGGACCCAAAGCTCCTATAATTCACCCCTCCACTTT. Protein product: CASSPRTQSSYNSPLHF. The rearrangement uses TRBV7-9 and TRBJ1-6; D is ambiguous. The CDR3 contains 17 residues. V was pared by 5 bases and J by 0 bases, with 14 bases between. Germline V CDR1 and CDR2: SEHNR, FQNEAQ (reference sequence).